This T cell receptor beta chain is drawn from a study of patients and donors after allogeneic stem cell transplantation. TCRdb itself ran the RT-PCR reads through MiXCR, one entry per CDR3 protein. The sample records roughly 960,000 distinct CDR3 sequences, roughly 18% being singletons. CDR3 length: 13 residues. The V gene lost 2 bases and the J gene lost 5 bases, with 10 bases spanning the gap. Per the germline V gene, CDR1 is DFQATT and CDR2 is SNEGSKA (reference sequence). Sample: blood, either unsorted or a sorted T cell fraction (not recorded which). This TCR derives from a human donor who was either an allogeneic HSCT recipient or a stem cell or donor lymphocyte infusion donor (not recorded which). It is not recorded whose cells these are; they may come from a transplant donor. This rearrangement joins TRBV20-1 to TRBJ2-1, with D possibly being TRBD1 or TRBD2 (5 bases each). CDR3 nucleotides: TGCAGTGCTAGAACCGGGACCAACAATGAGCAGTTCTTC. Protein: CSARTGTNNEQFF.